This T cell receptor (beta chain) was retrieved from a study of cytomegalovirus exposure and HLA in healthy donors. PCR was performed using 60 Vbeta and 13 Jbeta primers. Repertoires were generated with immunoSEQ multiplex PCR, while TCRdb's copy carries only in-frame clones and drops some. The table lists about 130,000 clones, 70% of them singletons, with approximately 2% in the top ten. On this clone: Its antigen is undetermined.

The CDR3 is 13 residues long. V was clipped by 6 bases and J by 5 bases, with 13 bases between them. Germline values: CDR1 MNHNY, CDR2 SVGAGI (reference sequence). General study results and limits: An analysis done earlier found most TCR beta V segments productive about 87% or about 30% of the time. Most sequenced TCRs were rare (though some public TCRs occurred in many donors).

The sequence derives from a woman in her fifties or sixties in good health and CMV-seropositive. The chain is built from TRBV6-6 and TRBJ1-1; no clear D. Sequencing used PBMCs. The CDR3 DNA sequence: TGTGCCAGCAGGAACACCGGAGGGACTGAAGCTTTCTTT. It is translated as CASRNTGGTEAFF.